This T cell receptor (beta chain) comes out of a study of relationships among human T cell subsets. CDR3 length equals 15 residues. Germline lookup yields CDR1 MNHEY and CDR2 SVGEGT. Semiquantitative ARM-PCR amplified T cell receptor alpha and beta CDR3 regions from mRNA. Tagged nested gene-specific primers were used first, then communal superprimers amplified exponentially. First-round products served as template after exonuclease removal of nested primers. Each CDR3 protein is one row after TCRdb ran MiXCR on the multiplex PCR reads. The top ten clones hold 45% to 55% of a sample with 2,000 to 3,000 distinct CDR3 sequences, approximately 41% of them seen once. As for this clonotype: Antigen specificity is unknown. A read error may produce the germline difference seen at one junction end.

Study conclusions and caveats: Over 55% of CD8+ cytotoxic sequences came from clones with over 100 reads.

This receptor was identified in a man aged 35 to 55 in good health. Sequencing input: activated T cells sorted from blood. Specified subset: CD45RA-RO-CD69+ activated T cells. This chain uses TRBV6-2 or TRBV6-3 with TRBJ2-7; D unresolved. The DNA for the CDR3 is TGTGGCAGCAGTGCCCCCGGCAGAAGCTCCTACGAGCAGTACTTC. Translated, it gives CGSSAPGRSSYEQYF.